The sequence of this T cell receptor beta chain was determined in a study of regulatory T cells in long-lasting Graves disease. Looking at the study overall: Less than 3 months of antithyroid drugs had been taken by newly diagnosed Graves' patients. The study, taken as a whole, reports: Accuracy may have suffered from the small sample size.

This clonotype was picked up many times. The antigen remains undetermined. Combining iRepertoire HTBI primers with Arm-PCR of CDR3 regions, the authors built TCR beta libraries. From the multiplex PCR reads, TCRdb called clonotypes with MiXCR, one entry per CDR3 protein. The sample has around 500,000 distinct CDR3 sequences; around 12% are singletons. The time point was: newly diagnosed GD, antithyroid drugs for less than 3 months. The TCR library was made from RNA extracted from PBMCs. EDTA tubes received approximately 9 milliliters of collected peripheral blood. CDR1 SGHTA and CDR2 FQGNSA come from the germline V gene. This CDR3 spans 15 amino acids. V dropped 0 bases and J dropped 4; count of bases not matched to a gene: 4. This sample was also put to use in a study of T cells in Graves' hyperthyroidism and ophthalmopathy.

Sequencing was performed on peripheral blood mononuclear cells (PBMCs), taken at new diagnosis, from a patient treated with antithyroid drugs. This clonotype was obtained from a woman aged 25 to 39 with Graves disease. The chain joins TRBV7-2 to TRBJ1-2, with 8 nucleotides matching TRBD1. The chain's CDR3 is CASSLAPGGPYGYTF. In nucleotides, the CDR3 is TGTGCCAGCAGCTTAGCGCCAGGGGGCCCCTATGGCTACACCTTC.